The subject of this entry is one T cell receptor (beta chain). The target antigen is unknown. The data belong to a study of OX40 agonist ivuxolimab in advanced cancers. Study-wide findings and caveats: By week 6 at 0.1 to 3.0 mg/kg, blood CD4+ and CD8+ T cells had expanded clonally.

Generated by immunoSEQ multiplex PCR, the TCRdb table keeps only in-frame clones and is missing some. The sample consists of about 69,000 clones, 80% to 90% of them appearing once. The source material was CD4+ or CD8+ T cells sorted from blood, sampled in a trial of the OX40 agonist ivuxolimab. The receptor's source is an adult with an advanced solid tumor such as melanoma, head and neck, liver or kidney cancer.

This CDR3 reads CAWSGGSNEKLFF. In DNA, the CDR3 is TGTGCCTGGAGTGGAGGGAGTAATGAAAAACTGTTTTTT. This chain uses TRBV30 with TRBJ1-4; D remains ambiguous. Per germline, CDR1 GTSNPN and CDR2 SVGIG (reference sequence). The CDR3 contains 13 residues. V gave up 1 base and J gave up 4 bases, with 7 bases separating them.